The entry below describes one T cell receptor beta chain. This entry belongs to a study of blood T cell repertoires in COVID-19. For the study at large: Some COVID-19 samples were acute and others convalescent; all came from the United States, Italy and Spain. T cells, B-cell-depleted T cells, or PBMCs supplied cDNA or gDNA.

Libraries were prepared by immunoSEQ multiplex PCR; TCRdb keeps only in-frame clonotypes and omits some of them. Of about 250,000 clones in the sample, about 85% were seen once. The CDR3 covers 15 residues. V dropped 2 bases and J dropped 4; count of bases not matched to a gene: 5. Germline V CDR1 and CDR2: LGHNT, FRNRAP. The chain combines TRBV12-5 with TRBJ2-5; TRBD1 agrees at 9 bases. The clonotype was recovered from a woman aged 55-75 years with active or convalescent COVID-19. The specimen sequenced was peripheral blood. The CDR3: CASGLSHRGRETQYF. The CDR3 nucleotides read TGTGCTAGTGGTTTGTCTCACAGGGGGCGAGAGACCCAGTACTTC.